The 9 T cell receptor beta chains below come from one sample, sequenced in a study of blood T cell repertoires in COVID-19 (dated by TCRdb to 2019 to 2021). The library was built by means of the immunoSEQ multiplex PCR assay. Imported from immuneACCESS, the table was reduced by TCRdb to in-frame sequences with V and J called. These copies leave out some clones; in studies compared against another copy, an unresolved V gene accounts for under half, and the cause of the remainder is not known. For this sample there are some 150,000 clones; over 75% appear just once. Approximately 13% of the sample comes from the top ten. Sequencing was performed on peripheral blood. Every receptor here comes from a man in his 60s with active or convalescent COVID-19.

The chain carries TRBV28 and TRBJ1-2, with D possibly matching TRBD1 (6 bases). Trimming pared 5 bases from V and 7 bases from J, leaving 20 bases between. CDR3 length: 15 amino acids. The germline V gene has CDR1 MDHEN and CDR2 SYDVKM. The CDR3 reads CASSNPLLTGRGYTF. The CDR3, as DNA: TGTGCCAGCAGTAACCCGCTCTTGACAGGCCGTGGCTACACCTTC.

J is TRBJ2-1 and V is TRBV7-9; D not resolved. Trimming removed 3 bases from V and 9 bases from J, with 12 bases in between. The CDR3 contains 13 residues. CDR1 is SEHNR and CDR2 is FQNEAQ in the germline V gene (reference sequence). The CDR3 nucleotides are TGTGCCAGCAGCTTGCGCGAGGCTGGTGAGCAGTTCTTC. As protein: CASSLREAGEQFF. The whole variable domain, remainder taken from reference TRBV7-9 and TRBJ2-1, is DTGVSQNPRHKITKRGQNVTFRCDPISEHNRLYWYRQTLGQGPEFLTYFQNEAQLEKSRLLSDRFSAERPKGSFSTLEIQRTEQGDSAMYLCASSLREAGEQFFGPGTRLTVL.

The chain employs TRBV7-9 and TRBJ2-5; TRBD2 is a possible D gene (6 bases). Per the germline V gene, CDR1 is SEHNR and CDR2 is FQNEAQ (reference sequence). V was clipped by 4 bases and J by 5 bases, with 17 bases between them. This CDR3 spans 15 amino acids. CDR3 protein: CASSYSWGEKETQYF. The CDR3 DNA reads TGTGCCAGCAGCTACTCGTGGGGGGAGAAGGAGACCCAGTACTTC.

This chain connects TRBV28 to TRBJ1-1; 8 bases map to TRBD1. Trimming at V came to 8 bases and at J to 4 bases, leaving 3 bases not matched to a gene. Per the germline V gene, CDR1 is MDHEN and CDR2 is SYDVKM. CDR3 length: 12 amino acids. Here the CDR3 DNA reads TGTGCCAGCTGGACAGGGAGCACTGAAGCTTTCTTT. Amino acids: CASWTGSTEAFF.

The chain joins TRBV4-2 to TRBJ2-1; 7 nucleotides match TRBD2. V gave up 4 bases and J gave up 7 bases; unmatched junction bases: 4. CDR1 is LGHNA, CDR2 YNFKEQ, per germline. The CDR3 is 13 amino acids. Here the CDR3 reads CASSRGGINEQFF. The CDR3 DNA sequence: TGTGCCAGCAGCCGGGGGGGGATAAATGAGCAGTTCTTC.

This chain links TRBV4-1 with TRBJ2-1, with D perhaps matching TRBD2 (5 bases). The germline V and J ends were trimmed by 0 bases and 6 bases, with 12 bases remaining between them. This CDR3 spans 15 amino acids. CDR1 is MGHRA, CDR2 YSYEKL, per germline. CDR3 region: CASSQDPLGSNEQFF. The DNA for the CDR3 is TGCGCCAGCAGCCAAGATCCGCTAGGGAGCAATGAGCAGTTCTTC.

Written as DNA, the CDR3 is TGTGCCAGCAGCGTTGGGACAGGGGGAGGAAACACCATATATTTT. It is translated as CASSVGTGGGNTIYF. V and J are TRBV9 and TRBJ1-3, with 11 positions matching TRBD1. This CDR3 is 15 amino acids long. Germline trimming cut 2 bases from V and 4 bases from J; bases unmatched to any gene: 2. CDR1 and CDR2 from the germline V gene are SGDLS and YYNGEE.

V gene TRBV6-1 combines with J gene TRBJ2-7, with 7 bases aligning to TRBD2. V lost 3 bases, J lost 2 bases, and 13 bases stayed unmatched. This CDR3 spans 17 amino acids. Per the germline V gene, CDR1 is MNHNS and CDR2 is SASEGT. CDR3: CASSERMGGGFPYEQYF. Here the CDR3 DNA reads TGTGCCAGCAGTGAGAGGATGGGGGGAGGGTTCCCCTACGAGCAGTACTTC.

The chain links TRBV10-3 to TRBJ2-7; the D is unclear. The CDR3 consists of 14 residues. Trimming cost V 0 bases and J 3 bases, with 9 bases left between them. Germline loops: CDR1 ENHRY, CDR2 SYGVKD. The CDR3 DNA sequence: TGTGCCATCAGTGAGTCTAAGGCTAGCTACGAGCAGTACTTC. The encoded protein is CAISESKASYEQYF.